These 7 T cell receptor beta chains were sequenced from one sample in a study of cytomegalovirus exposure and HLA in healthy donors. Both 60 Vbeta primers and 13 Jbeta primers went into the PCR. The repertoire was sequenced with immunoSEQ multiplex PCR; TCRdb's copy has only in-frame clones and lacks some. The table includes more than 110,000 clones, roughly 80% detected once. Sequencing was carried out using PBMCs. These receptors all come from a man aged 40-49 years in good health and CMV-seropositive.

The chain has TRBV6-5 and TRBJ2-2; 9 bases are shared with TRBD1. CDR3 size: 15 residues. Trimming took 6 bases from V and 4 from J; bases not matched to a gene: 6. Germline CDR1 reads MNHEY; CDR2 reads SVGAGI. This CDR3 is CASRETGGFTGELFF. The CDR3 DNA follows: TGTGCCAGCAGAGAGACAGGGGGATTCACCGGGGAGCTGTTTTTT.

The V gene is TRBV11-2, the J gene TRBJ1-1; D perhaps matches TRBD1 (5 bases). Trimming cost V 6 bases and J 1 base, with 18 bases left between them. The germline CDR1 and CDR2 sequences are SGHAT and FQNNGV. This CDR3 comprises 16 residues. In nucleotides, the CDR3 is TGTGCCAGCAGTCTTCTAAGGGGCGGAAGGAACACTGAAGCTTTCTTT. It specifies CASSLLRGGRNTEAFF.

The chain couples TRBV5-1 to TRBJ1-5; maybe TRBD1 (5 bases). This CDR3 has 14 amino acids. CDR1 is SGHRS, CDR2 YFSETQ, per germline. With 0 bases removed from V and 5 bases from J, the gap between germline ends came to 9 bases. The CDR3 region has the DNA TGCGCCAGCAGCTTGGGAGTCAGGGATCAGCCCCAGCATTTT. Amino acids: CASSLGVRDQPQHF. The whole variable domain, filled in from reference TRBV5-1 and TRBJ1-5, reads KAGVTQTPRYLIKTRGQQVTLSCSPISGHRSVSWYQQTPGQGLQFLFEYFSETQRNKGNFPGRFSGRQFSNSRSEMNVSTLELGDSALYLCASSLGVRDQPQHFGDGTRLSIL.

CDR3 sequence: CASRGSGTGFLEQYF. The CDR3, as DNA: TGTGCCAGCAGGGGCTCCGGGACAGGGTTTTTGGAGCAGTACTTC. V usage is TRBV6-1 and J usage is TRBJ2-7; 9 bases fit TRBD1. Germline trimming cut 6 bases from V and 7 bases from J; bases unmatched to any gene: 13. The CDR3 has 15 residues. CDR1 is MNHNS, CDR2 SASEGT, per germline.

The chain is built from TRBV5-1 and TRBJ1-4; the D is unclear. This CDR3 contains 14 residues. From germline, CDR1 is SGHRS and CDR2 YFSETQ. Trimming pared 5 bases from V and 7 bases from J, leaving 15 bases between. CDR3 residues: CASSSKAGGEKLFF. In DNA form, the CDR3 reads TGCGCCAGCAGTTCCAAGGCCGGAGGTGAAAAACTGTTTTTT.

The genes are TRBV29-1 and TRBJ1-2; possibly TRBD1 for D (5 bases). The germline V gene has CDR1 SQVTM and CDR2 ANQGSEA. Trimming removed 8 bases at V and 8 bases at J, with 15 bases between. The CDR3 is made up of 11 amino acids. The CDR3 reads CSSVGGGGYTF. The CDR3, as DNA: TGCAGCTCTGTGGGGGGAGGCGGCTACACCTTC.

This clone was detected only a few times. The V call is TRBV27, the J call TRBJ2-7, with 10 bases identical to TRBD1. CDR3 size: 15 residues. Germline CDR1 reads MNHEY; CDR2 reads SMNVEV (reference sequence). After removal of 5 bases from V and 3 bases from J, the junction contained 7 bases not matched to a gene. CDR3 sequence (DNA): TGTGCCAGCAGTACCTTGGGACAGGGGAACTACGAGCAGTACTTC. The encoded protein is CASSTLGQGNYEQYF.